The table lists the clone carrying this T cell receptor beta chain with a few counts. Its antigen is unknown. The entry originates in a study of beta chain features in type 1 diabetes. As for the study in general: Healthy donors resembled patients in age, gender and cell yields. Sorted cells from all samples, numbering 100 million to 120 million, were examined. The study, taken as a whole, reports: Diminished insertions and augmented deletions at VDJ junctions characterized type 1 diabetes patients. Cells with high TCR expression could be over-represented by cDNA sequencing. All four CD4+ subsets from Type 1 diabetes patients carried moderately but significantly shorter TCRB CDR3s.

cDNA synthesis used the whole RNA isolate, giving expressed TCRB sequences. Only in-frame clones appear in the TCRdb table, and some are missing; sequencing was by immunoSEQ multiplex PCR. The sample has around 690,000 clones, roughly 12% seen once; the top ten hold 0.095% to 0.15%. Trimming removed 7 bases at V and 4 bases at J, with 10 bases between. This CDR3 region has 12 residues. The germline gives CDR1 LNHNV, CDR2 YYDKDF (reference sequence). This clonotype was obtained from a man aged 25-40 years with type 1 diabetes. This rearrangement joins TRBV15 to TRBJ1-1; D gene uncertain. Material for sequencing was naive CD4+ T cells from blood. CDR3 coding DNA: TGTGCCACCACAGCAAGGGCCACTGAAGCTTTCTTT. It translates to CATTARATEAFF.